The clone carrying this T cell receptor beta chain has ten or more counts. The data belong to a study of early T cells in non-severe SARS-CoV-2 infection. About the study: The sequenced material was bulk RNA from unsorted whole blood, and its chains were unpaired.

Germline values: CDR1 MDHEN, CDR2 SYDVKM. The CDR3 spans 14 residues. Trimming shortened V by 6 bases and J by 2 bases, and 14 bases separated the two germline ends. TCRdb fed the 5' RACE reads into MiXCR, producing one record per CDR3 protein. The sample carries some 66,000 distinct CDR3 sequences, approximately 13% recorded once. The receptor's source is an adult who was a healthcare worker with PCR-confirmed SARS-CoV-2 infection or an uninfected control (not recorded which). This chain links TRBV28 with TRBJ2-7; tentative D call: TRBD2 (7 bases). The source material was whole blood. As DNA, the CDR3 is TGTGCCAGCAGGACTACAGGGACTACCTACGAGCAGTACTTC. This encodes CASRTTGTTYEQYF. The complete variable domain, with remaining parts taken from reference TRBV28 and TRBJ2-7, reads DVKVTQSSRYLVKRTGEKVFLECVQDMDHENMFWYRQDPGLGLRLIYFSYDVKMKEKGDIPEGYSVSREKKERFSLILESASTNQTSMYLCASRTTGTTYEQYFGPGTRLTVT.